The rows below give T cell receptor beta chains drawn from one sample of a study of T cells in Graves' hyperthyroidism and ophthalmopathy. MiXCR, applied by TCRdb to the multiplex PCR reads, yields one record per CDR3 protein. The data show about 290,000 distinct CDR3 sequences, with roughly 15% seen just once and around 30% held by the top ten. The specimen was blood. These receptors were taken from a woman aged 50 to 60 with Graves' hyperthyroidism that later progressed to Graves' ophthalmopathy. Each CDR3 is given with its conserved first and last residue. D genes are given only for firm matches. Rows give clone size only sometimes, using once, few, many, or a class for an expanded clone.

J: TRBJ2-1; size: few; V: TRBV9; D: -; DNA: TGTGCCAGCAGCGAGGCCGGGGGGCCTGAGCAGTTCTTC; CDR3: CASSEAGGPEQFF
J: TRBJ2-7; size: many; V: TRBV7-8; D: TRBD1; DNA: TGTGCCAGCAGCCCGTGGACAGGCCGCAACGAGCAGTACTTC; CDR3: CASSPWTGRNEQYF
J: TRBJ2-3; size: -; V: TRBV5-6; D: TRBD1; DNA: TGTGCCAGCAGCTTGTACGCTACGGTTGGGACAGATGCGCAGTATTTT; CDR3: CASSLYATVGTDAQYF
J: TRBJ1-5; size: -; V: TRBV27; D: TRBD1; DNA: TGTGCCAGCAGTTCGACAGGGGGCTGGGGAGGCAATCAGCCCCAGCATTTT; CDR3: CASSSTGGWGGNQPQHF
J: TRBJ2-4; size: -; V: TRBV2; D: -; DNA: TGTGCCAGCAGTGAAGGGGGGGTAATACCAGCCAAAAACATTCAGTACTTC; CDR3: CASSEGGVIPAKNIQYF
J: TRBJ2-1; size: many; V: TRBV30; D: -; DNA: TGTGCCTGGAGTGTGGGACTCCATGAGCAGTTCTTC; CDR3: CAWSVGLHEQFF
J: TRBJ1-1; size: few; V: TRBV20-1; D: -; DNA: TGCAGTGCTAAGGGGGTTTACACTGAAGCTTTCTTT; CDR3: CSAKGVYTEAFF
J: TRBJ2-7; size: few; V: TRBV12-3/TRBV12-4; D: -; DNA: TGTGCCAGCAGTTTCTCACAGACCTACGAGCAGTACTTC; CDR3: CASSFSQTYEQYF
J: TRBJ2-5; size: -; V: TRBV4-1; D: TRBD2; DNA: TGCGCCAGCAGCCAGTTTGGATCGACTAGCGCACAAGAGACCCAGTACTTC; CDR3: CASSQFGSTSAQETQYF
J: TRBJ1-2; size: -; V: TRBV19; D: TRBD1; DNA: TGTGCCAGTAGTGTGGACAGGGGGCAAGATGGCTACACCTTC; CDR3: CASSVDRGQDGYTF
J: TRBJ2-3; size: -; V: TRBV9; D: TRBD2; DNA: TGTGCCAGCAGCGTCGGGGGACTAGCGTTCCCCACAGATACGCAGTATTTT; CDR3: CASSVGGLAFPTDTQYF
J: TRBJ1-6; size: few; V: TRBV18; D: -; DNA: TGTGCCAACTCACCAGCCGGGCCAGCCAATTCACCCCTCCACTTT; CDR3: CANSPAGPANSPLHF
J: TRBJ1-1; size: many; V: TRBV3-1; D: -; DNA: TGTGCCAGCAGCCAAGAAGGGTCGAACACTGAAGCTTTCTTT; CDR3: CASSQEGSNTEAFF
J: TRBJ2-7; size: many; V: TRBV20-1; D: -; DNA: TGCAGTGCTGGGGGGGGACATCTTGGTTCGGACGAGCAGTACTTC; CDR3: CSAGGGHLGSDEQYF
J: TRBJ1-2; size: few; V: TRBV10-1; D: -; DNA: TGCGCCAGCAGTGAACGGTCAGGCTACGGCTACACCTTC; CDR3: CASSERSGYGYTF
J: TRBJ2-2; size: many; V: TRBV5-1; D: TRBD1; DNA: TGCGCCAGCAGCTCGGGACAGCCGAACACCGGGGAGCTGTTTTTT; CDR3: CASSSGQPNTGELFF
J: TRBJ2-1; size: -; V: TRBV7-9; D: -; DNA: TGTGCCAGTAGCTTAGAAGCGGTAAATGAGCAGTTCTTC; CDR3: CASSLEAVNEQFF
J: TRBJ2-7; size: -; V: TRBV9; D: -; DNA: TGTGCCAGCGGTCCTGGGGGTTTCTACGAGCAGTACTTC; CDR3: CASGPGGFYEQYF
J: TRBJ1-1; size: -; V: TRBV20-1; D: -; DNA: TGCAGTGCTAGTCGAAGAGCGGTCGGTGAAGCTTTCTTT; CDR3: CSASRRAVGEAFF
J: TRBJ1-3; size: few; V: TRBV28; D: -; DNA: TGTGCCAGCAGGGACTTTTCAGGAAACACCATATATTTT; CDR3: CASRDFSGNTIYF
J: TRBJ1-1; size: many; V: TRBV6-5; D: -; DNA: TGTGCCAGCAGTTACGAGGCGTCTGATCCTGAAGCTTTCTTT; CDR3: CASSYEASDPEAFF
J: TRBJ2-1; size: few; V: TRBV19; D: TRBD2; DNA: TGTGCCAGTAGTATAGGAAGGGGAGGACTAGCGGGAGGGCCCTACAATGAGCAGTTCTTC; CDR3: CASSIGRGGLAGGPYNEQFF
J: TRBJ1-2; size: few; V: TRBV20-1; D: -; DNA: TGCAGTCCAGGACTCGGAGGCTACACCTTC; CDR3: CSPGLGGYTF
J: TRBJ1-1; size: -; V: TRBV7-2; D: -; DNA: TGTGCCAGCAGCTCCCCATCCGGGCGCGGGGTGAACACTGAAGCTTTCTTT; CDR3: CASSSPSGRGVNTEAFF
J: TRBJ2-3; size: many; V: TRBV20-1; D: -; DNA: TGCAGTGCTAGCGGGAGAGTCCCAGATACGCAGTATTTT; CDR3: CSASGRVPDTQYF
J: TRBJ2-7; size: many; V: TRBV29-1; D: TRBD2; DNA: TGCAGCGTTGCTTTCAATCTGGGAGGGAGGCACGAGCAGTACTTC; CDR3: CSVAFNLGGRHEQYF
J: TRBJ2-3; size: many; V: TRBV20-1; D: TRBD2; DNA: TGCAGTGGTAGCGGGGGGACAGATACGCAGTATTTT; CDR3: CSGSGGTDTQYF
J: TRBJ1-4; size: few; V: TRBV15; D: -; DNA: TGTGCCACCAGCAGAGATGAAAAACTGTTTTTT; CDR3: CATSRDEKLFF
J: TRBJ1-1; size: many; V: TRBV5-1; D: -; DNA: TGCGCCAGCAGCTTGGTGGGGGGCTCCACTGAAGCTTTCTTT; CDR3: CASSLVGGSTEAFF
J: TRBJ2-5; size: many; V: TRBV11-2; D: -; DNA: TGTGCCAGCAGCTTTGGGTCCCGTCGGAACTTC; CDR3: CASSFGSRRNF
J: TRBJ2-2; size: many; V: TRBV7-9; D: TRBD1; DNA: TGTGCCAGCATCATAAAGACAGGGGCCACCGGGGAGCTGTTTTTT; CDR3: CASIIKTGATGELFF
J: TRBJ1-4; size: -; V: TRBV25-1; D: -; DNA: TGTGCCAGCATAGGGGGTAGGGTTGAAAAACTGTTTTTT; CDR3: CASIGGRVEKLFF
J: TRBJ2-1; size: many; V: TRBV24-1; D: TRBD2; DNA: TGTGCCACCAGTGATACCGGGAGGCTGTCCTACAATGAGCAGTTCTTC; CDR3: CATSDTGRLSYNEQFF
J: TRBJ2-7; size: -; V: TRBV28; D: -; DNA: TGTGCCAGCCGAGAATTAGGTCGTTCCTACGAGCAGTACTTC; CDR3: CASRELGRSYEQYF
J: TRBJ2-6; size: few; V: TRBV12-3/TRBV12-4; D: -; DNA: TGTGCCAGCAGTTTCCTCTTAAAACATCGGAGCTCTGGGGCCAACGTCCTGACTTTC; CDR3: CASSFLLKHRSSGANVLTF
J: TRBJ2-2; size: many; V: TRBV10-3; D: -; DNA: TGTGCCACCCTGGAACCCCTCTCGAACACCGGGGAGCTGTTTTTT; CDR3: CATLEPLSNTGELFF
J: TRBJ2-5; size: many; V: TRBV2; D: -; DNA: TGTGCCGGCAGTGCCCGGGCCGGTGCGGGGACCCAGTACTTC; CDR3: CAGSARAGAGTQYF